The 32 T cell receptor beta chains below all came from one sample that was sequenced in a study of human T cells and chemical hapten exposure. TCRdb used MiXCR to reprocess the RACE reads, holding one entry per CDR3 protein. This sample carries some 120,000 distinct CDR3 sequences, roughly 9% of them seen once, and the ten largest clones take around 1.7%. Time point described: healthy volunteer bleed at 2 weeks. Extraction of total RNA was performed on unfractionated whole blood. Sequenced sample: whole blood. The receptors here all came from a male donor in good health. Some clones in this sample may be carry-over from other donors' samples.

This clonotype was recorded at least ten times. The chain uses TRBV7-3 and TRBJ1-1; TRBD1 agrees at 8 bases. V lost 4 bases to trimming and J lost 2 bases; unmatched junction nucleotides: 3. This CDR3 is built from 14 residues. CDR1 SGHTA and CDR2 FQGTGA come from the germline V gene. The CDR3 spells CASSSGQGNTEAFF. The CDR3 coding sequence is TGTGCCAGCAGCTCAGGACAGGGCAACACTGAAGCTTTCTTT. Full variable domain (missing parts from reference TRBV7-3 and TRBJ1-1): GAGVSQTPSNKVTEKGKYVELRCDPISGHTALYWYRQSLGQGPEFLIYFQGTGAADDSGLPNDRFFAVRPEGSVSTLKIQRTERGDSAVYLCASSSGQGNTEAFFGQGTRLTVV.

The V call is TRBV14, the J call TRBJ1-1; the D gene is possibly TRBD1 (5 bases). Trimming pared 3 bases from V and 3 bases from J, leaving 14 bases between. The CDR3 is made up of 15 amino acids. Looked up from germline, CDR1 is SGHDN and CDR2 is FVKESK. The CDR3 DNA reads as TGTGCCAGCAGCCACAGGGAGAATAGGGACACTGAAGCTTTCTTT. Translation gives CASSHRENRDTEAFF.

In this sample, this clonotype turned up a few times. The CDR3 DNA reads as TGTGCCATCAGGACGACAGGGGCCGAGCAGTACTTC. Protein product: CAIRTTGAEQYF. This chain links TRBV10-3 with TRBJ2-7, with TRBD1 matching over 8 bases. Germline CDR1 ENHRY, CDR2 SYGVKD. The trim removed 6 bases at V and 6 bases at J, leaving 4 bases unmatched. The CDR3 consists of 12 residues.

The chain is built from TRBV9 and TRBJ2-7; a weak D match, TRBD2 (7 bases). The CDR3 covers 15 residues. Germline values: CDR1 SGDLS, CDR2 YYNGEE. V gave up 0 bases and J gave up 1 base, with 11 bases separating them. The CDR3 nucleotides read TGTGCCAGCAGCGTAGGAAAGGGGGGGTCCTACGAGCAGTACTTC. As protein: CASSVGKGGSYEQYF. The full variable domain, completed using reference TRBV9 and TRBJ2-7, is DSGVTQTPKHLITATGQRVTLRCSPRSGDLSVYWYQQSLDQGLQFLIQYYNGEERAKGNILERFSAQQFPDLHSELNLSSLELGDSALYFCASSVGKGGSYEQYFGPGTRLTVT.

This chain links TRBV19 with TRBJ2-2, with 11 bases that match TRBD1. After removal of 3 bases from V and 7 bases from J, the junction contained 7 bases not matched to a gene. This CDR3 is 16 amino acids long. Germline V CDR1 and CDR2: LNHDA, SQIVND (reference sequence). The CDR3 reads CASSIMDRGHSGELFF. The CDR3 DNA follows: TGTGCCAGTAGTATTATGGACAGGGGGCATAGCGGGGAGCTGTTTTTT.

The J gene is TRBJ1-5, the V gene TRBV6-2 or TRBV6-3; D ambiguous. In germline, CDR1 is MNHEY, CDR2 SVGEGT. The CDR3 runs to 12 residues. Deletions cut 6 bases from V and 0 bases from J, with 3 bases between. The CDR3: CASRASNQPQHF. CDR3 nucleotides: TGTGCCAGCAGGGCTAGCAATCAGCCCCAGCATTTT.

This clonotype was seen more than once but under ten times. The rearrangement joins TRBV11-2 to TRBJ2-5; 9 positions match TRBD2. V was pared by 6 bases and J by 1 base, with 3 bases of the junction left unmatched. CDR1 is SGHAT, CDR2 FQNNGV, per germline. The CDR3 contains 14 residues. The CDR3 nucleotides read TGTGCCAGCAGACCTAGCGGGGCCCAAGAGACCCAGTACTTC. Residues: CASRPSGAQETQYF. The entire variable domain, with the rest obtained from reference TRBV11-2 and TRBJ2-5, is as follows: EAGVAQSPRYKIIEKRQSVAFWCNPISGHATLYWYQQILGQGPKLLIQFQNNGVVDDSQLPKDRFSAERLKGVDSTLKIQPAKLEDSAVYLCASRPSGAQETQYFGPGTRLLVL.

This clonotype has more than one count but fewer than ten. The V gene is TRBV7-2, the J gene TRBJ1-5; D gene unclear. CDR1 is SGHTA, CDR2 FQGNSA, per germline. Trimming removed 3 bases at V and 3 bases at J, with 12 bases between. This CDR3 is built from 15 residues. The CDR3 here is CASSFNVGFNQPQHF. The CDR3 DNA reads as TGTGCCAGCAGCTTTAATGTAGGTTTCAATCAGCCCCAGCATTTT.

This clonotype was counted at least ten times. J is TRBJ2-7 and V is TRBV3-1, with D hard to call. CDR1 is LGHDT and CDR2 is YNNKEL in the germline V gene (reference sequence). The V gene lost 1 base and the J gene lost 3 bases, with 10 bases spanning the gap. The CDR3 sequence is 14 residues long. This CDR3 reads CASSQGYGYYEQYF. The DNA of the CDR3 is TGTGCCAGCAGCCAAGGTTACGGGTACTACGAGCAGTACTTC.

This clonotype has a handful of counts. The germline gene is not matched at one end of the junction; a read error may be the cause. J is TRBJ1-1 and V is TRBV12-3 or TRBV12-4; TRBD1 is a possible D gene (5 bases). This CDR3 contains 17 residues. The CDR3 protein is CASSLGVGFFMNTEAFF. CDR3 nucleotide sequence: TGTGCCAGCAGCTTAGGGGTCGGATTTTTTATGAACACTGAAGCTTTCTTT.

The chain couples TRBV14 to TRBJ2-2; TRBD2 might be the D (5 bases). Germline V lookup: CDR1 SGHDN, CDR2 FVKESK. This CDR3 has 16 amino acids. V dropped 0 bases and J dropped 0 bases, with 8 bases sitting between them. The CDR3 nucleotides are TGTGCCAGCAGCCAAGAGCCGGGAACGAACACCGGGGAGCTGTTTTTT. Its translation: CASSQEPGTNTGELFF.

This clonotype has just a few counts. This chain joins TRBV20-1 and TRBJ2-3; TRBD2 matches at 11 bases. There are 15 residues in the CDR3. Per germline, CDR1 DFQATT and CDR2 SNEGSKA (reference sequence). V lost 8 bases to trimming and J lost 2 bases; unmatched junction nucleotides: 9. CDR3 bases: TGCAGTATCCTAACTAGCGGGGGTATCACAGATACGCAGTATTTT. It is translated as CSILTSGGITDTQYF.

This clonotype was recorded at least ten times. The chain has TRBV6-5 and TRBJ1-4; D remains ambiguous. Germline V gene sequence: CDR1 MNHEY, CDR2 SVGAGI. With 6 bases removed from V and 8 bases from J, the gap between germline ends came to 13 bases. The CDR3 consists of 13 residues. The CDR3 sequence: CASRGDVAEKLFF. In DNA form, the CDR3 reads TGTGCCAGCAGGGGAGACGTGGCCGAAAAACTGTTTTTT.

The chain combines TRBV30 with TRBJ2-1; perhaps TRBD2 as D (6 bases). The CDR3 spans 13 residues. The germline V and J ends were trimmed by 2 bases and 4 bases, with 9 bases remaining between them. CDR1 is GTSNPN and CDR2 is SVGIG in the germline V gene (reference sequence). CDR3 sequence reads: CAWSTGEYNEQFF. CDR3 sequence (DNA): TGTGCCTGGAGTACGGGGGAGTACAATGAGCAGTTCTTC.

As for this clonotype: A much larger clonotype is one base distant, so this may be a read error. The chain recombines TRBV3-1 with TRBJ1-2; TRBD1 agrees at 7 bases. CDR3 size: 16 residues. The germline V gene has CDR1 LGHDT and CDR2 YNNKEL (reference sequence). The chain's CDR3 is CASNQDGRQGTNGYTF. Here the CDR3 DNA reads TGTGCCAGCAACCAAGATGGGAGACAGGGAACCAATGGCTACACCTTC.

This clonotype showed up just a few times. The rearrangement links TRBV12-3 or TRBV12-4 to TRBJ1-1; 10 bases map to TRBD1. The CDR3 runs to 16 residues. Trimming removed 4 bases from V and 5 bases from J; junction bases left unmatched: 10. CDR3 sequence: CASSSRQGARITEAFF. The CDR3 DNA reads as TGTGCCAGCAGTTCCAGACAGGGGGCGCGGATAACTGAAGCTTTCTTT.

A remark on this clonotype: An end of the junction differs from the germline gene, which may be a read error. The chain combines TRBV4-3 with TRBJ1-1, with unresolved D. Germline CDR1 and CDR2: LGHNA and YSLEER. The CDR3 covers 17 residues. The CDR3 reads CASRVSSQDRGNTEAFF. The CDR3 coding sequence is TGTGCCAGCAGAGTAAGCAGCCAAGATCGGGGTAACACTGAAGCTTTCTTT.

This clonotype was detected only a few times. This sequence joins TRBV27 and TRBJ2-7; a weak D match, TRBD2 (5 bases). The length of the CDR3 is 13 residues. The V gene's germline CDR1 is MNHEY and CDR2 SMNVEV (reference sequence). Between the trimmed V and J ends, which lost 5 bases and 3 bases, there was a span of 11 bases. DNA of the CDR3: TGTGCCAGCAGTCAAGGCCGGGGCTACGAGCAGTACTTC. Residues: CASSQGRGYEQYF.

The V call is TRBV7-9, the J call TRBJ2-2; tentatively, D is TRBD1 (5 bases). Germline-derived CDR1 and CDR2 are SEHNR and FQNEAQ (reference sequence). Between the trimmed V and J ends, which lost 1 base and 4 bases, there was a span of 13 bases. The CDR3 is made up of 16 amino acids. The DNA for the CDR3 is TGTGCCAGCAGCTTAGGCGGCAGGGAAGGCACCGGGGAGCTGTTTTTT. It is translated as CASSLGGREGTGELFF.

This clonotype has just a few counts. This CDR3 reads CASSYWALDVSSYNSPLHF. CDR3 DNA sequence: TGTGCCAGCAGTTACTGGGCCCTCGATGTAAGCTCCTATAATTCACCCCTCCACTTT. The V call is TRBV6-5, the J call TRBJ1-6; D remains unclear. The CDR3 totals 19 residues. Germline CDR1 is MNHEY and CDR2 is SVGAGI. The V gene lost 1 base and the J gene lost 0 bases, with 16 bases spanning the gap.

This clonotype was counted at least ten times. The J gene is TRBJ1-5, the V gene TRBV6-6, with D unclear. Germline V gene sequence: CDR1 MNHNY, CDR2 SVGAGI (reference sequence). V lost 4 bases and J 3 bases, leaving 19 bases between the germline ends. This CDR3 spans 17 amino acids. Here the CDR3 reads CASSFFARDPNNQPQHF. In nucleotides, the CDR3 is TGTGCCAGCAGTTTTTTCGCCCGGGATCCCAACAATCAGCCCCAGCATTTT.

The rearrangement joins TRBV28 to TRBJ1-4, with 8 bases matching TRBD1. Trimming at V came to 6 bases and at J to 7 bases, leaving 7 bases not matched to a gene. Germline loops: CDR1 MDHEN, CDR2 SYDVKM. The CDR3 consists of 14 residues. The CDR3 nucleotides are TGTGCCAGCAGCCCTCAAACAGGGGGTGAAAAACTGTTTTTT. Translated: CASSPQTGGEKLFF.

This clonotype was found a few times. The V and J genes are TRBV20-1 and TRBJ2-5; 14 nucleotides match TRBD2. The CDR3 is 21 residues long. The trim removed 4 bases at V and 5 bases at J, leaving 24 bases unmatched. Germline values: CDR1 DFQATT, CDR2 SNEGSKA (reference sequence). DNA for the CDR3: TGCAGTGCTAAAAAGAGAGGGCCCAGGGGACTAGCGGGGGTCCCTTGGGAGACCCAGTACTTC. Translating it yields CSAKKRGPRGLAGVPWETQYF.

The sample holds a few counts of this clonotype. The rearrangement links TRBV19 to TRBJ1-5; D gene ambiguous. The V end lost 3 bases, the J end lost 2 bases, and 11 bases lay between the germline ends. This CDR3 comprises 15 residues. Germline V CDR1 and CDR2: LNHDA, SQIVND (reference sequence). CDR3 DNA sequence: TGTGCCAGTAGTATGGATGATTTTGGCAATCAGCCCCAGCATTTT. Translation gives CASSMDDFGNQPQHF.

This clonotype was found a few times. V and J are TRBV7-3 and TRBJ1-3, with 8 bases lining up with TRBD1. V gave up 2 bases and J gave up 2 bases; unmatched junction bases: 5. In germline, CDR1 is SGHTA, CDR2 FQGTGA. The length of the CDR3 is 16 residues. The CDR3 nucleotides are TGTGCCAGCAGCTTAGGCCCGACAGGGGCTGGAAACACCATATATTTT. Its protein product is CASSLGPTGAGNTIYF.

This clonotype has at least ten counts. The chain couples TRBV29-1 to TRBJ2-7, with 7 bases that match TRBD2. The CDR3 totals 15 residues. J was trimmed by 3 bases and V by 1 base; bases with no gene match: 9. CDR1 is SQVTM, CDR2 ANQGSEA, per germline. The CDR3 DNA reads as TGCAGCGTTGAAGGGAATAGCGGGTCCGGCTACGAGCAGTACTTC. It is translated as CSVEGNSGSGYEQYF.

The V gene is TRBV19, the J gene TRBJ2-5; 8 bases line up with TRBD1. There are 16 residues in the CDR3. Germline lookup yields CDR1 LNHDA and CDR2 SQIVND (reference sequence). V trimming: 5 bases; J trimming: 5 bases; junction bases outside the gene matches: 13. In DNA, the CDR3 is TGTGCCAGTAGTCCTATCGACAGGGGAGGAGGGGAGACCCAGTACTTC. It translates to CASSPIDRGGGETQYF.

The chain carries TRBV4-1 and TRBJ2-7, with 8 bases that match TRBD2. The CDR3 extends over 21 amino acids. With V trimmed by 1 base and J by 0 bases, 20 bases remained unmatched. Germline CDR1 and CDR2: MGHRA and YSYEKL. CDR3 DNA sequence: TGCGCCAGCAGCCAAGGTTTCACAGGAGGCACTAGCGGTCGCAGCTCCTACGAGCAGTACTTC. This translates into CASSQGFTGGTSGRSSYEQYF.

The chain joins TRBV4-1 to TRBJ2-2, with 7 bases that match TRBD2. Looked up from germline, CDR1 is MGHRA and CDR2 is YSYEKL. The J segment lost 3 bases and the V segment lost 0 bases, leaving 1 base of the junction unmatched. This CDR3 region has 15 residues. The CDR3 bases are TGCGCCAGCAGCCAAGATGCGGGGGACACCGGGGAGCTGTTTTTT. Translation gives CASSQDAGDTGELFF.

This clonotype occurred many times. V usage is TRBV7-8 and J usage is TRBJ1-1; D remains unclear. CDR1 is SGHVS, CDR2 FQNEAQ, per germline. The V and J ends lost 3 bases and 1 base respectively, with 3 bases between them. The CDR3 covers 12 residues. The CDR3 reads CASSFRNTEAFF. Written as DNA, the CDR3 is TGTGCCAGCAGCTTCAGGAACACTGAAGCTTTCTTT. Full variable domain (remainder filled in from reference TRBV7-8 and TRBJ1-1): GAGVSQSPRYKVAKRGQDVALRCDPISGHVSLFWYQQALGQGPEFLTYFQNEAQLDKSGLPSDRFFAERPEGSVSTLKIQRTQQEDSAVYLCASSFRNTEAFFGQGTRLTVV.

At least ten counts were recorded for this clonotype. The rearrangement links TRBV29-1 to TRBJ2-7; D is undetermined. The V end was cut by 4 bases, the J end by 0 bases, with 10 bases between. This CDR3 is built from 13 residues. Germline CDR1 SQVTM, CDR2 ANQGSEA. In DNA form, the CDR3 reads TGCAGCGTTGGGACGGTGAGCTCCTACGAGCAGTACTTC. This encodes CSVGTVSSYEQYF.

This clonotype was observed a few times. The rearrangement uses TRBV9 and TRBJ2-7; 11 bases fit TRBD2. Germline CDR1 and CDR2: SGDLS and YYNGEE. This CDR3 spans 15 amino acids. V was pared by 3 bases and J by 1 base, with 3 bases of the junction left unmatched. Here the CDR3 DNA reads TGTGCCAGCAGCGCCGGACTAGCGGGTTCCTACGAGCAGTACTTC. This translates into CASSAGLAGSYEQYF.